This is a list of T cell receptor beta chains from one sample in a study of human T cells and chemical hapten exposure. Each CDR3 protein gets one entry after TCRdb re-called the RACE reads with MiXCR. The table shows about 160,000 distinct CDR3 sequences, with about a quarter occurring only once. The sequencing here drew on whole blood, taken in connection with sensitization to the hapten diphenylcyclopropenone (DPC). All receptors come from a young woman with alopecia areata. Some clones in this sample may be carry-over from other donors' samples. CDR3s include the opening cysteine and the closing phenylalanine or tryptophan. D genes are given only for firm matches. Clone size, where shown, is once, few, many, or a class for clones that have expanded.

v_gene	abundance	d_gene	j_gene	CDR3aa	CDR3nt
TRBV5-1	NA	NA	TRBJ1-2	CASAEENRLFYGYTF	TGCGCCAGCGCGGAGGAGAACAGACTATTCTATGGCTACACCTTC
TRBV20-1	NA	TRBD2	TRBJ2-7	CSARSGGGESYEQYF	TGCAGTGCTAGATCGGGAGGGGGAGAATCCTACGAGCAGTACTTC
TRBV25-1	NA	NA	TRBJ2-4	CASSESGAAKNIQYF	TGTGCCAGCAGTGAATCCGGAGCAGCCAAAAACATTCAGTACTTC
TRBV20-1	NA	NA	TRBJ2-5	CSARGKTSQETQYF	TGCAGTGCTAGAGGAAAGACATCTCAAGAGACCCAGTACTTC
TRBV5-1	few	NA	TRBJ2-6	CASSSSSGANVLTF	TGCGCCAGCAGCTCTAGCTCTGGGGCCAACGTCCTGACTTTC
TRBV29-1	few	TRBD1	TRBJ2-7	CSAGGGEQCF	TGCAGCGCAGGGGGCGGCGAGCAGTGCTTC
TRBV7-9	few	TRBD2	TRBJ2-2	CASSSPSGRGELFF	TGTGCCAGCAGCTCACCAAGCGGGAGAGGGGAGCTGTTTTTT
TRBV28	NA	TRBD1	TRBJ2-5	CASRTGVETQYF	TGTGCCAGCAGGACAGGGGTAGAGACCCAGTACTTC
TRBV5-1	NA	NA	TRBJ2-5	CASSLIGRQETQYF	TGCGCCAGCAGCTTGATTGGTAGACAAGAGACCCAGTACTTC
TRBV7-8	few	NA	TRBJ1-1	CASSLGPTVTEAFF	TGTGCCAGCAGCCTGGGACCTACGGTGACTGAAGCTTTCTTT
TRBV20-1	NA	TRBD2	TRBJ2-1	CSARSGRTRYEQFF	TGCAGTGCTCGAAGCGGGAGAACGAGATATGAGCAGTTCTTC
TRBV2	NA	NA	TRBJ2-5	CASSEWTPETQYF	TGTGCCAGCAGTGAATGGACTCCGGAGACCCAGTACTTC
TRBV27	few	NA	TRBJ2-7	CASSRELLGAYEQYF	TGTGCCAGCAGTCGAGAGCTTCTAGGGGCCTACGAGCAGTACTTC
TRBV7-2	many	TRBD1	TRBJ1-1	CASSLEGTGSLTEAFF	TGTGCCAGCAGCTTAGAGGGGACAGGATCCCTAACTGAAGCTTTCTTT
TRBV7-3	many	NA	TRBJ2-2	CASSYSQGSGVAGELFF	TGTGCCAGCAGCTACTCACAGGGATCGGGCGTCGCCGGGGAGCTGTTTTTT
TRBV20-1	few	NA	TRBJ1-1	CSASFRSMNTEAFF	TGCAGTGCTAGTTTTAGGTCCATGAACACTGAAGCTTTCTTT
TRBV29-1	NA	NA	TRBJ2-1	CSVEGPGGTYNEQFF	TGCAGCGTTGAGGGACCTGGGGGAACCTACAATGAGCAGTTCTTC
TRBV7-2	NA	NA	TRBJ2-5	CASSPTRPETQYF	TGTGCCAGCAGCCCCACTCGACCGGAGACCCAGTACTTC
TRBV7-9	NA	NA	TRBJ2-5	CASSFAAGPQETQYF	TGTGCCAGCAGCTTTGCAGCGGGCCCGCAAGAGACCCAGTACTTC
TRBV27	NA	NA	TRBJ1-1	CASKKSDTEAFF	TGTGCCAGCAAAAAAAGTGACACTGAAGCTTTCTTT
TRBV2	NA	TRBD1	TRBJ2-2	CASRLQGAHTGELFF	TGTGCCAGCAGGTTACAGGGGGCGCATACCGGGGAGCTGTTTTTT
TRBV28	NA	NA	TRBJ2-3	CASSLVFTDTQYF	TGTGCCAGCAGTTTAGTCTTCACAGATACGCAGTATTTT
TRBV15	few	NA	TRBJ2-3	CATTRGENGDTQYF	TGTGCCACCACGCGCGGGGAAAATGGAGATACGCAGTATTTT
TRBV2	once	NA	TRBJ1-6	CASSEGVLVGGSPLHF	TGTGCCAGCAGTGAAGGGGTTCTCGTGGGGGGTTCACCCCTCCACTTT
TRBV29-1	many	NA	TRBJ2-6	CSVRRGDSGANVLTF	TGCAGCGTCCGCAGAGGGGACTCTGGGGCCAACGTCCTGACTTTC
TRBV7-3	few	NA	TRBJ2-2	CASSADILSNTGELFF	TGTGCCAGCAGCGCAGATATACTCTCTAACACCGGGGAGCTGTTTTTT
TRBV27	few	NA	TRBJ2-3	CASSSRTTDTQYF	TGTGCCAGCAGTTCCCGAACCACAGATACGCAGTATTTT
TRBV4-1	NA	NA	TRBJ1-1	CASSQEWGTEAFF	TGCGCCAGCAGCCAAGAGTGGGGGACTGAAGCTTTCTTT
TRBV24-1	few	NA	TRBJ2-5	CATGASQPAQETQYF	TGTGCCACCGGGGCTTCACAACCGGCCCAAGAGACCCAGTACTTC
TRBV2	NA	NA	TRBJ1-1	CASGVVLNTEAFF	TGTGCCAGCGGGGTGGTACTGAACACTGAAGCTTTCTTT
TRBV2	NA	NA	TRBJ1-6	CASSGGRNSYNSPLHF	TGTGCCAGCAGCGGTGGACGGAACTCCTATAATTCACCCCTCCACTTT
TRBV6-2/TRBV6-3	NA	NA	TRBJ1-2	CASLTDKTYGYTF	TGTGCCAGCCTTACTGACAAGACCTATGGCTACACCTTC
TRBV20-1	NA	NA	TRBJ2-7	CSASAHTGTRTSEQYF	TGCAGTGCTAGTGCACATACCGGGACCAGGACCTCCGAGCAGTACTTC
TRBV20-1	few	NA	TRBJ1-2	CSAPISRYGYTF	TGCAGTGCTCCCATTTCTCGATATGGCTACACCTTC
TRBV7-9	few	NA	TRBJ1-2	CASTPVVQGYGYTF	TGTGCCAGCACCCCAGTCGTCCAGGGCTATGGCTACACCTTC
TRBV7-7	few	NA	TRBJ2-7	CASSSGPTYEQYF	TGTGCTAGCAGCTCTGGGCCAACCTACGAGCAGTACTTC